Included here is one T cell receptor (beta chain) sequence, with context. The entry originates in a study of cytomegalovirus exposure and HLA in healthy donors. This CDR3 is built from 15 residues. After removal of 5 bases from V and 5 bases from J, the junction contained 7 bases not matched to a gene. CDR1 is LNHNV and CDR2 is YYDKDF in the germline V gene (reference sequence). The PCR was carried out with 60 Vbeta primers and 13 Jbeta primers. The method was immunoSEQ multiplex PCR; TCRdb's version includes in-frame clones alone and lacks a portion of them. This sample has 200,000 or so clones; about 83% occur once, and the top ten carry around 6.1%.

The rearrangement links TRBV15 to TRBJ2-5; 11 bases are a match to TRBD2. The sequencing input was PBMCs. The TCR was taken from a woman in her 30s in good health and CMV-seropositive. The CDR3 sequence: CATSEMTSGKETQYF. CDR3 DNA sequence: TGTGCCACCAGCGAGATGACTAGCGGGAAGGAGACCCAGTACTTC.